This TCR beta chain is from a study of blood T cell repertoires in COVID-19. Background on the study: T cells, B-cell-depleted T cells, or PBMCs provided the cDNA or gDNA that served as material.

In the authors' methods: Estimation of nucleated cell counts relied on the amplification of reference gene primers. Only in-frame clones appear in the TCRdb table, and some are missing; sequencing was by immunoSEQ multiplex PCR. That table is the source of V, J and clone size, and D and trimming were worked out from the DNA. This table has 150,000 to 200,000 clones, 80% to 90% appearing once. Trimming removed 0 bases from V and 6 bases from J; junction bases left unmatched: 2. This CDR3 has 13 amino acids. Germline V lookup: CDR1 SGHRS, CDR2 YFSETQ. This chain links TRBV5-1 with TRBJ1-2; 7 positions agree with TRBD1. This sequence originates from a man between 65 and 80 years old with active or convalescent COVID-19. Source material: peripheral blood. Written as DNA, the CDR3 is TGCGCCAGCAGCTTGGGACAGGGACATGGCTACACCTTC. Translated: CASSLGQGHGYTF.